Listed below are T cell receptor beta chains from one sample, sequenced in a study of blood T cell repertoires in COVID-19. The table came from immunoSEQ multiplex PCR; TCRdb's copy has only in-frame clones and leaves some out. The data show 150,000 or so clones, 86% seen once. The sequencing input was peripheral blood. The source is a woman aged 60 to 75 with acute or convalescent COVID-19. Each CDR3 is given with its conserved first and last residue. A D gene is named only where the DNA matches it firmly. Expanded clones get a size class; other rows say once, few or many, or leave the size out.

D	J	size	V	DNA	CDR3
NA	TRBJ2-5	NA	TRBV4-1	TGCGCCAGCAGCCAAGAGTGGGGGCAGTACCAAGAGACCCAGTACTTC	CASSQEWGQYQETQYF
NA	TRBJ1-1	NA	TRBV10-3	TGTGCCATCAGTGAACAGGGCCAGAACACTGAAGCTTTCTTT	CAISEQGQNTEAFF
NA	TRBJ1-2	NA	TRBV28	TGTGCCAGCAGTCTCCTTATATACTATGGCTACACCTTC	CASSLLIYYGYTF
TRBD1	TRBJ1-1	few	TRBV4-3	TGCGCCAGCAGCCAGGAAAACAGGGGTGGAGGAGCTTTCTTT	CASSQENRGGGAFF
TRBD1	TRBJ1-5	NA	TRBV28	TGTGCCAGCGACAGGGTAGGCCAGCCCCAGCATTTT	CASDRVGQPQHF
TRBD1	TRBJ1-4	NA	TRBV9	TGTGCCAGCAGCGGGTCAGGGGGGCTTGGCTTGGAAAAACTGTTTTTT	CASSGSGGLGLEKLFF
NA	TRBJ2-7	NA	TRBV5-1	TGCGCCAGCAGCCCCTCCCTTATCTACGAGCAGTACTTC	CASSPSLIYEQYF
NA	TRBJ1-1	few	TRBV9	TGTGCCAGCAGCGTAGGACACAGCACTGAAGCTTTCTTT	CASSVGHSTEAFF
NA	TRBJ2-7	NA	TRBV27	TGTGCCAGCAGTTCAGTCGGCGGTACCTACGAGCAGTACTTC	CASSSVGGTYEQYF
NA	TRBJ2-7	few	TRBV6-2/TRBV6-3	TGTGCCAGCAGCCGCGGTGGCAGGGTAGACGAGCAGTACTTC	CASSRGGRVDEQYF
TRBD2	TRBJ2-1	NA	TRBV4-2	TGTGCCAGCAGCCAAGGACTAGCGGGGCTCTCCTACAATGAGCAGTTCTTC	CASSQGLAGLSYNEQFF
NA	TRBJ2-7	NA	TRBV4-2	TGTGCCAGCAGCCACTTAACAGACGGTGGCTACGAGCAGTACTTC	CASSHLTDGGYEQYF
TRBD1	TRBJ1-5	NA	TRBV5-4	TGTGCCAGCAGCTTCAGAGGACAGGGGGCAAGCAATCAGCCCCAGCATTTT	CASSFRGQGASNQPQHF
NA	TRBJ1-2	NA	TRBV28	TGTGCCAGCAGGGGGGGGAAACAGAGCTGGCCTGGCTACACCTTC	CASRGGKQSWPGYTF
NA	TRBJ2-7	NA	TRBV27	TGTGCCAGCAGTTTGATACGGGGAGGCGAGCAGTACTTC	CASSLIRGGEQYF
NA	TRBJ1-1	NA	TRBV11-3	TGTGCCAGCAGCTTAACTTTGAACACTGAAGCTTTCTTT	CASSLTLNTEAFF
NA	TRBJ2-2	NA	TRBV3-1/TRBV3-2	TGTGCCAGCAGCCAAGTCGAGTCCTCCGGGGAGCTGTTTTTT	CASSQVESSGELFF
NA	TRBJ1-3	NA	TRBV5-1	TGCGCCAGCAGCCCTGGGACAGGAAACACCATATATTTT	CASSPGTGNTIYF
TRBD2	TRBJ2-1	NA	TRBV28	TGTGCCTCTCTGGGGGGGTACAATGAGCAGTTCTTC	CASLGGYNEQFF
NA	TRBJ2-1	NA	TRBV7-2	TGTGCCAGCAGCCTTAGCGGAGCCCCCTACAATGAGCAGTTCTTC	CASSLSGAPYNEQFF
TRBD1	TRBJ2-6	many	TRBV19	TGTGCCAGTAGTGACGGACAGGCTGGGGCCAACGTCCTGACTTTC	CASSDGQAGANVLTF
TRBD2	TRBJ2-1	NA	TRBV13	TGTGCCAGCAGCTCCGGACTAGCGGGGGGAACTGAGCAGTTCTTC	CASSSGLAGGTEQFF
NA	TRBJ1-2	NA	TRBV24-1	TGTGCCACCAGTAAGGACAGCATAAACTATGGCTACACCTTC	CATSKDSINYGYTF
NA	TRBJ1-1	NA	TRBV30	TGTGCCTGGAGTTCTAGACGAGGCACTGAAGCTTTCTTT	CAWSSRRGTEAFF
NA	TRBJ2-2	NA	TRBV14	TGTGCCAGCAGTCCTACGCGGCTGAACACCGGGGAGCTGTTTTTT	CASSPTRLNTGELFF
TRBD1	TRBJ1-1	once	TRBV4-1	TGCGCCAGCAGCCGGAAGCCTTCCGGGACAGGGGGATTTGAAGCTTTCTTT	CASSRKPSGTGGFEAFF
TRBD1	TRBJ1-4	NA	TRBV6-5	TGTGCCAGTTCGTCTAGGGGGCCAACTAATGAAAAACTGTTTTTT	CASSSRGPTNEKLFF
NA	TRBJ1-2	once	TRBV27	TGTGCCAGCAAGGAACGGGGGGGCTACACCTTC	CASKERGGYTF
NA	TRBJ2-5	NA	TRBV4-3	TGCGCCAGCAGCCATACAGTGTTTACGGAGACCCAGTACTTC	CASSHTVFTETQYF
TRBD1	TRBJ1-2	NA	TRBV19	TGTGCCAGTAGTTGGGGGACAGGGGATGGCTACACCTTC	CASSWGTGDGYTF
NA	TRBJ2-3	NA	TRBV12-5	TGTGCTAGTGGTCCTAGCACAGATACGCAGTATTTT	CASGPSTDTQYF
TRBD1	TRBJ2-3	NA	TRBV6-5	TGTGCCAGCAGTTACGGACAGGGTGGAGATACGCAGTATTTT	CASSYGQGGDTQYF